The T cell receptor beta chain described here comes from a study of identical twins. The CDR3 spans 16 residues. V lost 4 bases and J lost 0, with 15 bases in between. From germline, CDR1 is SGHKS and CDR2 YYEKEE (reference sequence). TCRdb recomputed calls from the 5' RACE reads with MiXCR, one row per CDR3 protein. The repertoire holds 200,000 to 250,000 distinct CDR3 sequences, with approximately 6.8% as singletons. This clonotype was recorded at least ten times. The same specimen was also included in a second study, on yellow fever vaccine responses in identical twins.

The chain is built from TRBV5-5 and TRBJ2-3, with D possibly matching TRBD1 (6 bases). The TCR sequence derives from a woman between 18 and 29 years old in good health. Specimen: CD8+ T cells sorted from blood. CDR3 residues: CASSAPDRESTDTQYF. The CDR3 bases are TGTGCCAGCAGCGCTCCGGACAGAGAAAGCACAGATACGCAGTATTTT. The whole variable domain, filled in from reference TRBV5-5 and TRBJ2-3, reads DAGVTQSPTHLIKTRGQQVTLRCSPISGHKSVSWYQQVLGQGPQFIFQYYEKEERGRGNFPDRFSARQFPNYSSELNVNALLLGDSALYLCASSAPDRESTDTQYFGPGTRLTVL.